The following is a T cell receptor (beta chain) sequence with its context. Method: immunoSEQ multiplex PCR; TCRdb's copy keeps in-frame clones and lacks some. The repertoire holds 500,000 to 700,000 clones, with approximately 96% as singletons. Germline V gene sequence: CDR1 MDHEN, CDR2 SYDVKM. This CDR3 comprises 15 residues. The ends were cut back, 2 bases at V and 7 bases at J, with 18 bases in the middle. The sample comes from a study of shared clonotypes between healthy human individuals. Terminally differentiated effector memory CD45RA+ cells were excluded by CCR7 positive selection of CD45RO-negative cells.

Source material: naive CD8+ T cells sorted from blood. The chain joins TRBV28 to TRBJ2-7, with D perhaps given as TRBD1 or TRBD2 (5 bases each). The sequence was obtained from a woman in her thirties in good health. The chain's CDR3 is CASSLDSYRWGEQYF. CDR3 sequence (DNA): TGTGCCAGCAGTTTAGACTCATACCGGTGGGGGGAGCAGTACTTC.